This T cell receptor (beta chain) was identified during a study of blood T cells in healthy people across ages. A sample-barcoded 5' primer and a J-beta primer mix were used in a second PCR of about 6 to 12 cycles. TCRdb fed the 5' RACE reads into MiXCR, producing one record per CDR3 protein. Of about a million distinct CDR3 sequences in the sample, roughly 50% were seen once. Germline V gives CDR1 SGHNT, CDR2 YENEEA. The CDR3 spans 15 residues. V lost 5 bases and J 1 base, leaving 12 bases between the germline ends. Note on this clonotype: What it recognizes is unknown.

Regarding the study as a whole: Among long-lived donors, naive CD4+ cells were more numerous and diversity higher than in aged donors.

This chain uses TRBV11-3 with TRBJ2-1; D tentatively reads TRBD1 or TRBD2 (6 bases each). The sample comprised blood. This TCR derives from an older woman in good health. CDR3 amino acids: CASSTGLASYNEQFF. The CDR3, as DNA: TGTGCCAGCAGCACAGGGCTAGCGTCCTACAATGAGCAGTTCTTC.